A selection of T cell receptor beta chains follows, all from one sample in a study of T cell repertoires in cytomegalovirus infection. Each CDR3 protein gets one entry after TCRdb re-called the reads with MiXCR. This repertoire shows hundreds of thousands of distinct CDR3 sequences, 25% to 35% found once; its top ten account for about 20%. These receptors lack a known antigen. This specimen consisted of cultured PBMCs, obtained from culture after CMV antigen stimulation. The source is a human donor in good health (CMV status not recorded). Some clones in this sample may be carry-over from other donors' samples. The CDR3 runs from the conserved cysteine through the conserved F or W. The D gene is left open where the match is weak. Clone size, where shown, is once, few, many, or a class for clones that have expanded.

j_gene: TRBJ1-2
d_gene: .
abundance: .
v_gene: TRBV3-1
CDR3aa: CASSQEALRASYGYTF
CDR3nt: TGTGCCAGCAGCCAAGAGGCGCTCCGGGCGTCGTATGGCTACACCTTC

j_gene: TRBJ2-4
d_gene: TRBD1
abundance: .
v_gene: TRBV12-3/TRBV12-4
CDR3aa: CASSPRDSGQARYF
CDR3nt: TGTGCCAGCAGCCCACGGGACAGTGGGCAGGCTAGGTACTTC

j_gene: TRBJ2-3
d_gene: TRBD2
abundance: few
v_gene: TRBV7-8
CDR3aa: CASSLGLAGPKDTQYF
CDR3nt: TGTGCCAGCAGCTTAGGACTAGCGGGCCCGAAGGATACGCAGTATTTT

j_gene: TRBJ1-5
d_gene: TRBD1
abundance: .
v_gene: TRBV11-2
CDR3aa: CASSFSGGTNQPQHF
CDR3nt: TGTGCCAGCAGCTTTTCAGGGGGCACCAATCAGCCCCAGCATTTT

j_gene: TRBJ2-4
d_gene: .
abundance: few
v_gene: TRBV11-2
CDR3aa: CASSLSGLGSKNIQYF
CDR3nt: TGTGCCAGCAGCTTATCTGGCCTGGGGAGTAAAAACATTCAGTACTTC

j_gene: TRBJ2-7
d_gene: .
abundance: few
v_gene: TRBV6-5
CDR3aa: CASSYSTWGYEQYF
CDR3nt: TGTGCCAGCAGTTACTCGACTTGGGGGTACGAGCAGTACTTC

j_gene: TRBJ2-7
d_gene: TRBD1
abundance: .
v_gene: TRBV7-9
CDR3aa: CASVDQQGRTYEQYF
CDR3nt: TGTGCCAGCGTCGACCAACAGGGGCGGACCTACGAGCAGTACTTC

j_gene: TRBJ1-5
d_gene: .
abundance: many
v_gene: TRBV7-2
CDR3aa: CASSSNRNQPQHF
CDR3nt: TGTGCCAGCAGCTCCAACCGAAATCAGCCCCAGCATTTT

j_gene: TRBJ1-2
d_gene: .
abundance: .
v_gene: TRBV7-6
CDR3aa: CASSLGDQSYGYTF
CDR3nt: TGTGCCAGCAGCTTAGGGGACCAATCCTATGGCTACACCTTC

j_gene: TRBJ2-2
d_gene: TRBD2
abundance: many
v_gene: TRBV7-3
CDR3aa: CASSLQAGGVIGELFF
CDR3nt: TGTGCCAGCAGCTTACAGGCGGGAGGAGTGATCGGGGAGCTGTTTTTT

j_gene: TRBJ2-1
d_gene: TRBD2
abundance: few
v_gene: TRBV5-6
CDR3aa: CASSLGLAGKDEQFF
CDR3nt: TGTGCCAGCAGCCTTGGACTAGCGGGAAAAGATGAGCAGTTCTTC

j_gene: TRBJ1-2
d_gene: .
abundance: .
v_gene: TRBV27
CDR3aa: CASSLKRGASYGYTF
CDR3nt: TGTGCCAGCAGTTTAAAGCGGGGGGCTTCCTATGGCTACACCTTC

j_gene: TRBJ2-1
d_gene: TRBD2
abundance: few
v_gene: TRBV4-2
CDR3aa: CASSQETSGTYNEQFF
CDR3nt: TGTGCCAGCAGCCAAGAAACTAGCGGTACCTACAATGAGCAGTTCTTC

j_gene: TRBJ1-4
d_gene: TRBD1
abundance: few
v_gene: TRBV14
CDR3aa: CASSPTGRFTNEKLFF
CDR3nt: TGTGCCAGCAGCCCGACAGGGCGGTTTACTAATGAAAAACTGTTTTTT

j_gene: TRBJ2-1
d_gene: TRBD1
abundance: many
v_gene: TRBV4-1
CDR3aa: CASSQDRAGGRLVNEQFF
CDR3nt: TGCGCCAGCAGCCAAGATAGGGCAGGGGGAAGGTTGGTCAATGAGCAGTTCTTC

j_gene: TRBJ1-3
d_gene: .
abundance: few
v_gene: TRBV29-1
CDR3aa: CSVGSLSGNTIYF
CDR3nt: TGCAGCGTTGGCAGCTTGTCCGGAAACACCATATATTTT

j_gene: TRBJ2-1
d_gene: .
abundance: few
v_gene: TRBV6-2/TRBV6-3
CDR3aa: CASSTSWGSYNEQFF
CDR3nt: TGTGCCAGCAGTACTTCATGGGGCTCCTACAATGAGCAGTTCTTC

j_gene: TRBJ2-2
d_gene: TRBD2
abundance: .
v_gene: TRBV19
CDR3aa: CASSSAGTKTGELFF
CDR3nt: TGTGCCAGTAGTTCGGCCGGGACTAAAACCGGGGAGCTGTTTTTT

j_gene: TRBJ1-5
d_gene: .
abundance: few
v_gene: TRBV20-1
CDR3aa: CSAARDTRLSNQPQHF
CDR3nt: TGCAGTGCAGCTAGGGACACAAGGCTTAGCAATCAGCCCCAGCATTTT

j_gene: TRBJ2-3
d_gene: .
abundance: few
v_gene: TRBV7-3
CDR3aa: CASSLIPAGASTDTQYF
CDR3nt: TGTGCCAGCAGTCTAATCCCAGCGGGCGCTAGCACAGATACGCAGTATTTT

j_gene: TRBJ2-1
d_gene: TRBD1
abundance: many
v_gene: TRBV11-2
CDR3aa: CASSWGPRGHNEQFF
CDR3nt: TGTGCCAGCAGCTGGGGACCAAGGGGGCACAATGAGCAGTTCTTC

j_gene: TRBJ2-7
d_gene: TRBD1
abundance: few
v_gene: TRBV20-1
CDR3aa: CSARDMRGQSYEQYF
CDR3nt: TGCAGTGCTAGAGATATGAGGGGGCAATCCTACGAGCAGTACTTC

j_gene: TRBJ2-6
d_gene: .
abundance: .
v_gene: TRBV7-6
CDR3aa: CASSLVSRSSGANVLTF
CDR3nt: TGTGCCAGCAGCTTAGTAAGTCGTAGCTCTGGGGCCAACGTCCTGACTTTC